Sequencing of this T cell receptor beta chain was carried out in a study of cytomegalovirus exposure and HLA in healthy donors. Here immunoSEQ multiplex PCR was the method, and the copy in TCRdb shows in-frame clones only, minus some. Among more than 95,000 clones listed, approximately 91% were seen once. Remarks on this clone: Its antigen is not identified.

Trimming took off 7 bases at V and 6 bases at J, with 7 bases between the two ends. CDR1 MNHNS and CDR2 SASEGT come from the germline V gene. This CDR3 has 11 residues. Study-wide findings and caveats: The authors confirmed in vitro that a few CMV-associated chains were specific for CMV antigens. 164 TCR beta chains were listed as cytomegalovirus-associated.

The specimen was PBMCs. The chain links TRBV6-1 to TRBJ1-5; D may be TRBD1 (5 bases). The source of this sequence is a man younger than 30 in good health and CMV-seropositive. CDR3 region: CASNQGQPQHF. The CDR3 DNA reads TGTGCCAGCAACCAGGGTCAGCCCCAGCATTTT.